These 30 T cell receptor beta chains came from one sample sequenced in a study of blood T cell repertoires in COVID-19. Sequencing used immunoSEQ multiplex PCR; TCRdb keeps in-frame clones, though not all of them. The table has roughly 150,000 clones, about 74% seen once; the top ten hold roughly 8.3%. Sequenced input: peripheral blood. The receptors here all came from a man between 60 and 75 years old with acute or convalescent COVID-19.

V and J are TRBV7-2 and TRBJ1-6; D gene uncertain. CDR3 size: 11 residues. From germline, CDR1 is SGHTA and CDR2 FQGNSA. Deletions cut 2 bases from V and 13 bases from J, with 6 bases between. CDR3 sequence (DNA): TGTGCCAGCAGCTTACAATCCCCCCTCCACTTT. Translated: CASSLQSPLHF.

This clone has just a few counts. This sequence joins TRBV6-5 and TRBJ1-2; D is unclear. V was shortened by 5 bases and J by 4 bases, with 14 bases between the two germline ends. Germline CDR1 is MNHEY and CDR2 is SVGAGI. The length of the CDR3 is 14 residues. CDR3 region: CASSNRGSGYGYTF. CDR3 nucleotide sequence: TGTGCCAGCAGTAATCGGGGTAGCGGCTATGGCTACACCTTC.

V gene TRBV6-1 combines with J gene TRBJ2-7, with 8 bases identical to TRBD1. The CDR3 loop spans 13 amino acids. CDR1 and CDR2 from the germline V gene are MNHNS and SASEGT. V gave up 0 bases and J gave up 6 bases; unmatched junction bases: 1. The CDR3 DNA is TGTGCCAGCAGTGAAGCGGACAGGGTCGAGCAGTACTTC. This translates into CASSEADRVEQYF.

The rearrangement links TRBV4-1 to TRBJ2-3, with 7 bases identical to TRBD2. The J segment lost 4 bases and the V segment lost 0 bases, leaving 7 bases of the junction unmatched. The CDR3 runs to 16 residues. CDR1 is MGHRA, CDR2 YSYEKL, per germline. The CDR3 is CASSQDVGGRSDTQYF. For the CDR3, the DNA is TGCGCCAGCAGCCAAGATGTGGGGGGGAGGTCAGATACGCAGTATTTT.

This rearrangement joins TRBV4-3 to TRBJ1-5; 8 nucleotides agree with TRBD1. The V and J ends lost 3 bases and 0 bases, in that order; junction bases with no gene match: 4. Germline V gene lookup returns CDR1 LGHNA and CDR2 YSLEER. The CDR3 is 16 residues long. The CDR3, as DNA: TGCGCCAGCAGCCAGGACAGGGTATCTAGCAATCAGCCCCAGCATTTT. It codes for CASSQDRVSSNQPQHF.

V gene TRBV6-2 or TRBV6-3 combines with J gene TRBJ1-5; TRBD1 agrees at 7 bases. V dropped 5 bases and J dropped 7; count of bases not matched to a gene: 8. The length of the CDR3 is 14 residues. Germline V gene lookup returns CDR1 MNHEY and CDR2 SVGEGT. The DNA of the CDR3 is TGTGCCAGCAGTCCAACAGGGGAAAGGCAGCCCCAGCATTTT. Translating it yields CASSPTGERQPQHF.

The chain links TRBV18 to TRBJ1-2; D remains ambiguous. The CDR3 runs 16 residues. Looked up from germline, CDR1 is KGHSH and CDR2 is LQKENI. Trimming removed 2 bases from V and 0 bases from J, with 13 bases in between. The CDR3 nucleotides read TGTGCCAGCTCACCAGGGCTTCCGGAAGCTAACTATGGCTACACCTTC. Its protein is CASSPGLPEANYGYTF.

This clone occurred many times. The chain links TRBV6-5 to TRBJ1-2; D unclear. The V gene lost 0 bases and the J gene lost 7 bases, with 18 bases spanning the gap. CDR3 length equals 16 residues. Germline V gene sequence: CDR1 MNHEY, CDR2 SVGAGI. The CDR3 DNA follows: TGTGCCAGCAGTTACTCGACGGTTGGCGGGATTGGTGGCTACACCTTC. It encodes CASSYSTVGGIGGYTF.

The V gene is TRBV3-1 (or the pseudogene TRBV3-2), the J gene TRBJ1-2, with TRBD1 matching over 9 bases. This CDR3 spans 14 amino acids. Germline lookup yields CDR1 LGHDT and CDR2 YNNKEL (reference sequence). J gave up 6 bases and V 3 bases, and 5 bases lay outside the gene matches. The CDR3 loop reads CASSHLQGANGYTF. CDR3 coding DNA: TGTGCCAGCAGCCACCTACAGGGGGCCAATGGCTACACCTTC.

This CDR3 reads CASSFSRQGTYGYTF. The CDR3 DNA reads as TGTGCCAGCAGCTTTTCAAGACAGGGCACCTATGGCTACACCTTC. V is TRBV7-9 and J is TRBJ1-2; 7 bases are a match to TRBD1. Germline trimming cut 3 bases from V and 4 bases from J; bases unmatched to any gene: 8. The CDR3 contains 15 residues. CDR1 is SEHNR, CDR2 FQNEAQ, per germline (reference sequence).

V gene TRBV6-6 combines with J gene TRBJ1-1; the D is unclear. V lost 7 bases, J lost 1 base, and 16 bases lay in between. Germline V gene sequence: CDR1 MNHNY, CDR2 SVGAGI (reference sequence). The length of the CDR3 is 15 residues. The CDR3 loop is CASTSPGNGNTEAFF. CDR3 nucleotides: TGTGCCAGCACCTCTCCGGGAAATGGGAACACTGAAGCTTTCTTT.

V is TRBV24-1 and J is TRBJ2-1; 11 positions agree with TRBD2. This CDR3 spans 16 amino acids. The germline V gene has CDR1 KGHDR and CDR2 SFDVKD. Trimming removed 1 base from V and 7 bases from J; junction bases left unmatched: 5. CDR3 bases: TGTGCCACCAGTGATTTTAGCGGGGGGGCTCGGAATGAGCAGTTCTTC. Translation gives CATSDFSGGARNEQFF.

This sequence joins TRBV18 and TRBJ2-1, with no clear D. CDR3 length: 14 amino acids. V shed 1 base and J shed 5 bases, with 9 bases lying between them. The germline V gene has CDR1 KGHSH and CDR2 LQKENI. This CDR3 is CASSPRSDNNEQFF. The CDR3 nucleotides are TGTGCCAGCTCACCACGGAGCGATAACAATGAGCAGTTCTTC.

This clone has only one observation. CDR3 nucleotides: TGCGCCAGCAGGGGAGGCACTGAAGCTTTCTTT. Protein sequence: CASRGGTEAFF. This sequence joins TRBV5-1 and TRBJ1-1; D is unresolved. The CDR3 sequence is 11 residues long. Germline values: CDR1 SGHRS, CDR2 YFSETQ. The V and J ends lost 5 bases and 4 bases respectively, with 6 bases between them.

The chain links TRBV10-3 to TRBJ2-1; a possible D gene is TRBD1 (5 bases). Germline CDR1 and CDR2: ENHRY and SYGVKD. The CDR3 has 15 residues. The germline V and J ends were trimmed by 2 bases and 0 bases, with 8 bases remaining between them. CDR3 sequence reads: CAISEEQDSYNEQFF. In DNA, the CDR3 is TGTGCCATCAGTGAGGAACAGGACTCCTACAATGAGCAGTTCTTC.

This clone showed up just once. The V call is TRBV4-2, the J call TRBJ2-1, with D possibly TRBD1 on 6 matching bases. CDR1 is LGHNA, CDR2 YNFKEQ, per germline. The CDR3 has 14 amino acids. Trimming took off 0 bases at V and 4 bases at J, with 7 bases between the two ends. The CDR3 region is CASSQEGGYNEQFF. CDR3 sequence (DNA): TGTGCCAGCAGCCAAGAAGGGGGATACAATGAGCAGTTCTTC.

The V and J genes are TRBV13 and TRBJ1-1; D unclear. The CDR3 spans 12 residues. Germline V gives CDR1 PRHDT, CDR2 FYEKMQ (reference sequence). The ends were cut back, 2 bases at V and 4 bases at J, with 5 bases in the middle. CDR3 sequence: CASSLPGTEAFF. Here the CDR3 DNA reads TGTGCCAGCAGCTTACCCGGCACTGAAGCTTTCTTT.

This chain connects TRBV14 to TRBJ1-1; 7 bases map to TRBD1. The CDR3 contains 13 residues. After removal of 4 bases from V and 5 bases from J, the junction contained 4 bases not matched to a gene. The germline V gene has CDR1 SGHDN and CDR2 FVKESK. This CDR3 is CASSLTTGTEAFF. CDR3 bases: TGTGCCAGCAGCCTAACGACAGGGACTGAAGCTTTCTTT.

A note on this clone: Distinct nucleotide sequences in the sample also encode this CDR3. This chain connects TRBV24-1 to TRBJ2-7; 8 nucleotides line up with TRBD1. The V and J ends lost 10 bases and 3 bases, in that order; junction bases with no gene match: 4. Germline-derived CDR1 and CDR2 are KGHDR and SFDVKD. The CDR3 has 12 amino acids. The CDR3 region has the DNA TGTGCCACTTCCGGACAGGGCTACGAGCAGTACTTC. It encodes CATSGQGYEQYF.

V and J are TRBV4-3 and TRBJ2-7, with D possibly TRBD2 on 5 matching bases. This CDR3 is 15 amino acids long. Germline CDR1 is LGHNA and CDR2 is YSLEER. The V gene lost 0 bases and the J gene lost 3 bases, with 12 bases spanning the gap. The CDR3 DNA follows: TGCGCCAGCAGCCAAGATAGTTCGGGGAACTACGAGCAGTACTTC. It yields the protein CASSQDSSGNYEQYF.

This chain links TRBV5-6 with TRBJ2-5; D possibly corresponds to TRBD1 (6 bases). V was trimmed by 1 base and J by 6 bases, leaving 16 bases between them. The CDR3 is 15 residues long. Germline-derived CDR1 and CDR2 are SGHDT and YYEEEE. CDR3 sequence reads: CASSLITGMGKTQYF. The CDR3 DNA reads TGTGCCAGCAGCTTGATCACAGGGATGGGAAAGACCCAGTACTTC.

The rearrangement uses TRBV2 and TRBJ2-2; TRBD1 is a possible D gene (6 bases). The germline gives CDR1 SNHLY, CDR2 FYNNEI. V was shortened by 7 bases and J by 2 bases, with 11 bases between the two germline ends. The CDR3 has 14 residues. DNA for the CDR3: TGTGCCAGCATTCGGGACACCAACACCGGGGAGCTGTTTTTT. Protein sequence: CASIRDTNTGELFF.

This CDR3 reads CASSPATGYGETQYF. The DNA for the CDR3 is TGCGCCAGCAGCCCAGCGACAGGGTACGGAGAGACCCAGTACTTC. This chain joins TRBV5-1 and TRBJ2-5; 7 bases map to TRBD1. Germline assignment: CDR1 SGHRS and CDR2 YFSETQ. CDR3 length: 15 amino acids. V shed 4 bases, J shed 4 bases, and the junction held 10 bases outside the gene matches.

The CDR3 region is CATSDRAVRGRWNEQFF. DNA of the CDR3: TGTGCCACCAGTGACCGGGCCGTGCGGGGGAGGTGGAATGAGCAGTTCTTC. The genes are TRBV24-1 and TRBJ2-1; the match to TRBD2 covers 7 bases. Germline CDR1 reads KGHDR; CDR2 reads SFDVKD. Losses at the gene ends were 4 bases for V and 7 bases for J; bases not matched to a gene: 15. This CDR3 spans 17 amino acids.

The chain is built from TRBV6-6 and TRBJ2-7; 10 bases align to TRBD1. After removal of 6 bases from V and 11 bases from J, the junction contained 10 bases not matched to a gene. This CDR3 spans 13 amino acids. Germline lookup yields CDR1 MNHNY and CDR2 SVGAGI (reference sequence). CDR3 residues: CASSPGQGGVKYF. In nucleotides, the CDR3 is TGTGCCAGCAGCCCCGGACAGGGGGGAGTTAAGTACTTC.

The chain is built from TRBV5-6 and TRBJ2-5, with 7 bases aligning to TRBD1. Germline V lookup: CDR1 SGHDT, CDR2 YYEEEE. The J segment lost 7 bases and the V segment lost 3 bases, leaving 6 bases of the junction unmatched. The CDR3 runs to 13 residues. The CDR3 sequence is CASSSTGEWTQYF. CDR3 DNA sequence: TGTGCCAGCAGCTCTACAGGGGAATGGACCCAGTACTTC.

V usage is TRBV3-1 (or the pseudogene TRBV3-2) and J usage is TRBJ2-7; 8 bases align to TRBD1. The V and J ends lost 3 bases and 3 bases, in that order; junction bases with no gene match: 4. The CDR3 runs 14 residues. Germline lookup yields CDR1 LGHDT and CDR2 YNNKEL (reference sequence). The CDR3 sequence: CASSQPGQGYEQYF. The CDR3 DNA is TGTGCCAGCAGCCAGCCCGGACAGGGCTACGAGCAGTACTTC.

The chain joins TRBV9 to TRBJ2-5; TRBD1 might be the D (6 bases). V lost 3 bases, J lost 5 bases, and 14 bases lay in between. Germline V CDR1 and CDR2: SGDLS, YYNGEE. The length of the CDR3 is 14 residues. The CDR3 is CASSGSGVWETQYF. CDR3 nucleotide sequence: TGTGCCAGCAGCGGATCAGGGGTCTGGGAGACCCAGTACTTC.

This chain uses TRBV9 with TRBJ2-5; 8 positions agree with TRBD2. V was clipped by 5 bases and J by 1 base; unmatched bases: 7. Germline V gene data show CDR1 as SGDLS and CDR2 as YYNGEE. This CDR3 spans 15 amino acids. The CDR3 spells CASSTPGTSQETQYF. The CDR3 DNA reads as TGTGCCAGCAGTACCCCCGGGACTAGCCAAGAGACCCAGTACTTC.

The genes are TRBV9 and TRBJ2-3; 11 nucleotides match TRBD2. Germline V gene lookup returns CDR1 SGDLS and CDR2 YYNGEE. Germline trimming cut 3 bases from V and 2 bases from J; bases unmatched to any gene: 2. CDR3 size: 15 residues. CDR3: CASSGSGGATDTQYF. In DNA, the CDR3 is TGTGCCAGCAGCGGTAGCGGGGGGGCCACAGATACGCAGTATTTT. The whole variable domain, filled in from reference TRBV9 and TRBJ2-3, reads DSGVTQTPKHLITATGQRVTLRCSPRSGDLSVYWYQQSLDQGLQFLIQYYNGEERAKGNILERFSAQQFPDLHSELNLSSLELGDSALYFCASSGSGGATDTQYFGPGTRLTVL.